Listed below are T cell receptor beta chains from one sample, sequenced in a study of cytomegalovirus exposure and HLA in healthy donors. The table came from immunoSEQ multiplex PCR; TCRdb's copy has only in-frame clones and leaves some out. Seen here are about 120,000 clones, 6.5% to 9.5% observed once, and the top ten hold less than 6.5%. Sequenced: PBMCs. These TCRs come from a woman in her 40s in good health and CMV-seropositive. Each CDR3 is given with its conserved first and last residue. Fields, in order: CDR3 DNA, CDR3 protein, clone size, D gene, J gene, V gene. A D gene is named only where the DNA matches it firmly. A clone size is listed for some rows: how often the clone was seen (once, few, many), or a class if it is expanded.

CDR3 DNA: TGTGCCAGCAGTGTAACAGCCCCGAACACTGAAGCTTTCTTT
CDR3 protein: CASSVTAPNTEAFF
clone size: few
D gene: .
J gene: TRBJ1-1
V gene: TRBV2

CDR3 DNA: TGCGCCAGCAGCCCCACCCCAGGACAGGCGCTCTCTGGAAACACCATATATTTT
CDR3 protein: CASSPTPGQALSGNTIYF
clone size: .
D gene: TRBD1
J gene: TRBJ1-3
V gene: TRBV5-1

CDR3 DNA: TGTGCCTGGAGTGCCCTGACCGGGACTAGCGGCTACGAGCAGTACTTC
CDR3 protein: CAWSALTGTSGYEQYF
clone size: .
D gene: TRBD2
J gene: TRBJ2-7
V gene: TRBV30

CDR3 DNA: TGTGCCAGCAGTCAAGATCGGGACAAAGATAAAGCTTTCTTT
CDR3 protein: CASSQDRDKDKAFF
clone size: few
D gene: .
J gene: TRBJ1-1
V gene: TRBV27

CDR3 DNA: TGTGCCTGGATGGAGAGCTCCTATAATTCACCCCTCCACTTT
CDR3 protein: CAWMESSYNSPLHF
clone size: .
D gene: .
J gene: TRBJ1-6
V gene: TRBV30

CDR3 DNA: TGTGCCAGCAGCCGCCTTGGTTTAGCGGGGGGCCACCCCCCAGATACGCAGTATTTT
CDR3 protein: CASSRLGLAGGHPPDTQYF
clone size: .
D gene: TRBD2
J gene: TRBJ2-3
V gene: TRBV11-2

CDR3 DNA: TGTGCCAGCAGTTACGGACAGGGGGCTACGAACACTGAAGCTTTCTTT
CDR3 protein: CASSYGQGATNTEAFF
clone size: few
D gene: TRBD1
J gene: TRBJ1-1
V gene: TRBV6-6

CDR3 DNA: TGTGCCAGCAGCTTGGATGGGGAGTCTGGCTACACCTTC
CDR3 protein: CASSLDGESGYTF
clone size: .
D gene: .
J gene: TRBJ1-2
V gene: TRBV5-4

CDR3 DNA: TGTGCCAGCTCACCAAATCCGCAGTCGGGAAACACCATATATTTT
CDR3 protein: CASSPNPQSGNTIYF
clone size: .
D gene: .
J gene: TRBJ1-3
V gene: TRBV18

CDR3 DNA: TGTGCCAGCAGCCGTGGGGAGTTTAATGAAAAACTGTTTTTT
CDR3 protein: CASSRGEFNEKLFF
clone size: .
D gene: .
J gene: TRBJ1-4
V gene: TRBV5-4

CDR3 DNA: TGTGCCAGCAGTGCCCTAGGCACCGGGGAGCTGTTTTTT
CDR3 protein: CASSALGTGELFF
clone size: few
D gene: .
J gene: TRBJ2-2
V gene: TRBV6-1

CDR3 DNA: TGTGCCAGCAGTGAAGTGAGGAATCAGCCCCAGCATTTT
CDR3 protein: CASSEVRNQPQHF
clone size: .
D gene: .
J gene: TRBJ1-5
V gene: TRBV2

CDR3 DNA: TGTGCCAGCAGTACAGTAGGTGGGGGGACTGAAGCTTTCTTT
CDR3 protein: CASSTVGGGTEAFF
clone size: .
D gene: .
J gene: TRBJ1-1
V gene: TRBV2

CDR3 DNA: TGTGCCTGGAAAATGAAGGGGACCGGGGAGCTGTTTTTT
CDR3 protein: CAWKMKGTGELFF
clone size: few
D gene: .
J gene: TRBJ2-2
V gene: TRBV30

CDR3 DNA: TGTGCCAGCAGCGCCGGGGGTAGCGGGGCCTACGAGCAGTACTTC
CDR3 protein: CASSAGGSGAYEQYF
clone size: .
D gene: TRBD2
J gene: TRBJ2-7
V gene: TRBV9

CDR3 DNA: TGCGCCAGCGGGGGCTCCGTCTATGGCTACACCTTC
CDR3 protein: CASGGSVYGYTF
clone size: few
D gene: .
J gene: TRBJ1-2
V gene: TRBV4-1

CDR3 DNA: TGTGCCAGCAGCTCAGGGGGGTACTCCTACAATGAGCAGTTCTTC
CDR3 protein: CASSSGGYSYNEQFF
clone size: .
D gene: .
J gene: TRBJ2-1
V gene: TRBV7-9

CDR3 DNA: TGTGCCAGCAGCCTAGACTGGAGCTATGGCTACACCTTC
CDR3 protein: CASSLDWSYGYTF
clone size: .
D gene: .
J gene: TRBJ1-2
V gene: TRBV6-5

CDR3 DNA: TGTGCCAGCAGCGTGCAGGGGAGCTCCTACGAGCAGTACTTC
CDR3 protein: CASSVQGSSYEQYF
clone size: .
D gene: .
J gene: TRBJ2-7
V gene: TRBV9

CDR3 DNA: TGTGCCAGCAGCCCGCGATTAGCGGGGGGCCGTGAGACCCAGTACTTC
CDR3 protein: CASSPRLAGGRETQYF
clone size: few
D gene: TRBD2
J gene: TRBJ2-5
V gene: TRBV7-2

CDR3 DNA: TGTGCCAGCAGATGGGACTACGGTTCACCCCTCCACTTT
CDR3 protein: CASRWDYGSPLHF
clone size: few
D gene: .
J gene: TRBJ1-6
V gene: TRBV6-1

CDR3 DNA: TGCGCCAGCAGCTTGAGACTAGCGGGGCACACAGATACGCAGTATTTT
CDR3 protein: CASSLRLAGHTDTQYF
clone size: .
D gene: TRBD2
J gene: TRBJ2-3
V gene: TRBV5-1

CDR3 DNA: TGTGCCAGCAGTTTGTATCGGGGGGCAAGAAGTTATGGCTACACCTTC
CDR3 protein: CASSLYRGARSYGYTF
clone size: few
D gene: .
J gene: TRBJ1-2
V gene: TRBV28

CDR3 DNA: TGCGCCAGCAGCTTGGAAGGACAGGGGTCCTACGAGCAGTACTTC
CDR3 protein: CASSLEGQGSYEQYF
clone size: few
D gene: TRBD1
J gene: TRBJ2-7
V gene: TRBV5-1

CDR3 DNA: TGTGCCAGCAGCGTAGGGAGGGACTCACCCCTCCACTTT
CDR3 protein: CASSVGRDSPLHF
clone size: .
D gene: .
J gene: TRBJ1-6
V gene: TRBV9

CDR3 DNA: TGTGCCAGCAGCTTTCGTTACAATGAGCAGTTCTTC
CDR3 protein: CASSFRYNEQFF
clone size: few
D gene: .
J gene: TRBJ2-1
V gene: TRBV7-2

CDR3 DNA: TGCGCCAGCAGCCCCGACAGGGGGAAGGGTGAGCAGTTCTTC
CDR3 protein: CASSPDRGKGEQFF
clone size: few
D gene: TRBD1
J gene: TRBJ2-1
V gene: TRBV5-1

CDR3 DNA: TGTGCCAGCAGCCTCCTGACAGGAAACTATGGCTACACCTTC
CDR3 protein: CASSLLTGNYGYTF
clone size: .
D gene: .
J gene: TRBJ1-2
V gene: TRBV28

CDR3 DNA: TGTGCCAGCAGCCGGGGGCCTAGCGGGGGGCCCGATTTAGCCAAAAACATTCAGTACTTC
CDR3 protein: CASSRGPSGGPDLAKNIQYF
clone size: once
D gene: TRBD2
J gene: TRBJ2-4
V gene: TRBV14

CDR3 DNA: TGCGCCAGCTCGCGGGACAGGGAAACCTACGAGCAGTACTTC
CDR3 protein: CASSRDRETYEQYF
clone size: .
D gene: TRBD1
J gene: TRBJ2-7
V gene: TRBV5-1

CDR3 DNA: TGCAGTGCGACTCGGGGGGAGACCCAGTACTTC
CDR3 protein: CSATRGETQYF
clone size: .
D gene: .
J gene: TRBJ2-5
V gene: TRBV20-1

CDR3 DNA: TGTGCCAGCAGGGGGCAGGGAGGCACCGGGGAGCTGTTTTTT
CDR3 protein: CASRGQGGTGELFF
clone size: few
D gene: .
J gene: TRBJ2-2
V gene: TRBV6-6

CDR3 DNA: TGTGCCAGCTCACCATCTACAGGGTCGGCCTCTAACTATGGCTACACCTTC
CDR3 protein: CASSPSTGSASNYGYTF
clone size: .
D gene: .
J gene: TRBJ1-2
V gene: TRBV18

CDR3 DNA: TGTGCCAGCAGTGGGGAGGCCTATTATGGCTACACCTTC
CDR3 protein: CASSGEAYYGYTF
clone size: .
D gene: .
J gene: TRBJ1-2
V gene: TRBV2

CDR3 DNA: TGTGCCAGCAGCCTGACAGGGGATTGGCATGGCTACACCTTC
CDR3 protein: CASSLTGDWHGYTF
clone size: .
D gene: TRBD1
J gene: TRBJ1-2
V gene: TRBV7-2

CDR3 DNA: TGCGCCAGCAGCCAAGACATCGGACTAGCACAAGAGACCCAGTACTTC
CDR3 protein: CASSQDIGLAQETQYF
clone size: .
D gene: TRBD2
J gene: TRBJ2-5
V gene: TRBV4-1

CDR3 DNA: TGTGCCAGCAGCTTAGAGGTGACTAGCGATTCCGAGCAGTACTTC
CDR3 protein: CASSLEVTSDSEQYF
clone size: .
D gene: TRBD2
J gene: TRBJ2-7
V gene: TRBV7-6

CDR3 DNA: TGTGCCACCAGAGGAGGGGGCAGCACTGAAGCTTTCTTT
CDR3 protein: CATRGGGSTEAFF
clone size: few
D gene: TRBD1
J gene: TRBJ1-1
V gene: TRBV7-2

CDR3 DNA: TGTGCCAGCAGCTTAGCCGGGACAGGGGATGGTGGCTACACCTTC
CDR3 protein: CASSLAGTGDGGYTF
clone size: few
D gene: TRBD1
J gene: TRBJ1-2
V gene: TRBV7-9

CDR3 DNA: TGCAGTGCTGGCACCCAGTACTTC
CDR3 protein: CSAGTQYF
clone size: few
D gene: .
J gene: TRBJ2-5
V gene: TRBV20-1

CDR3 DNA: TGTGCCAGCAGCTTGGGGCCAGGGGGCTCAGGGGAAGAGACCCAGTACTTC
CDR3 protein: CASSLGPGGSGEETQYF
clone size: .
D gene: TRBD1
J gene: TRBJ2-5
V gene: TRBV7-2

CDR3 DNA: TGTGCCAGCAGTTTTCGAGGGGGAGCTTTCTTT
CDR3 protein: CASSFRGGAFF
clone size: .
D gene: .
J gene: TRBJ1-1
V gene: TRBV28

CDR3 DNA: TGTGCCAGCAGTGAGCAGACAGCGAGCACCGGGGAGCTGTTTTTT
CDR3 protein: CASSEQTASTGELFF
clone size: few
D gene: .
J gene: TRBJ2-2
V gene: TRBV2

CDR3 DNA: TGTGCCAGCAGCCGAGTAGCGGGGGGGCTGGATACGCAGTATTTT
CDR3 protein: CASSRVAGGLDTQYF
clone size: .
D gene: TRBD2
J gene: TRBJ2-3
V gene: TRBV7-3

CDR3 DNA: TGTGCCAGCAGTGAAGGGGACAGAAACACTGAAGCTTTCTTT
CDR3 protein: CASSEGDRNTEAFF
clone size: few
D gene: TRBD1
J gene: TRBJ1-1
V gene: TRBV6-1

CDR3 DNA: TGTGCCAGCAGTTTTCCTTTGGACAGGCGGGGAAACACCATATATTTT
CDR3 protein: CASSFPLDRRGNTIYF
clone size: once
D gene: TRBD1
J gene: TRBJ1-3
V gene: TRBV2

CDR3 DNA: TGTGCCAGCAGTTTTGCTACTAATGAGCAGTTCTTC
CDR3 protein: CASSFATNEQFF
clone size: .
D gene: .
J gene: TRBJ2-1
V gene: TRBV28

CDR3 DNA: TGTGCCAGCAGGAGCGGGGGGGCTTCAGATACGCAGTATTTT
CDR3 protein: CASRSGGASDTQYF
clone size: few
D gene: TRBD2
J gene: TRBJ2-3
V gene: TRBV27

CDR3 DNA: TGTGCTAGTGGACTCACAGGGCTTGAGCAGTTCTTC
CDR3 protein: CASGLTGLEQFF
clone size: .
D gene: .
J gene: TRBJ2-1
V gene: TRBV12-5

CDR3 DNA: TGTGCCAGTAGCGAACAGGGAGAGGGGTATCAGCCCCAGCATTTT
CDR3 protein: CASSEQGEGYQPQHF
clone size: many
D gene: .
J gene: TRBJ1-5
V gene: TRBV19

CDR3 DNA: TGTGCCAGCAGCTTGGGGGGGGGAGCCTACAATGAGCAGTTCTTC
CDR3 protein: CASSLGGGAYNEQFF
clone size: .
D gene: TRBD2
J gene: TRBJ2-1
V gene: TRBV5-8

CDR3 DNA: TGTGCCATCAGTGCAGGGAGCGGGGGCGCCTACGAGCAGTACTTC
CDR3 protein: CAISAGSGGAYEQYF
clone size: .
D gene: TRBD2
J gene: TRBJ2-7
V gene: TRBV10-3